This TCR beta chain was documented in a study of blood T cell repertoires in COVID-19. Sequencing used immunoSEQ multiplex PCR; TCRdb keeps in-frame clones, though not all of them. This sample has 98,000 or so clones, with just over 70% found just once. From germline, CDR1 is SNHLY and CDR2 FYNNEI. The CDR3 loop spans 12 amino acids. Trimming shortened V by 1 base and J by 4 bases, and 5 bases separated the two germline ends. The specimen sequenced was peripheral blood. This chain connects TRBV2 to TRBJ2-7; maybe TRBD2 (5 bases). This TCR came from a woman aged 40 to 49 with acute or convalescent COVID-19. CDR3 in DNA: TGTGCCAGCAGTGAAGGAGGGTACGAGCAGTACTTC. Translated, it gives CASSEGGYEQYF.